A single count supports the clone carrying this T cell receptor (beta chain). Its specificity is unknown. This sample stems from a study of post-analysis software for immune sequencing data. Study in general: Recorded subtypes: relapsing-remitting, secondary progressive, progressive-relapsing; some patients unannotated. Study conclusions and caveats: Normalized Chao1 diversity was significantly reduced in patients versus controls. Strong same-batch co-clustering of samples appeared with F measure clustering.

Prepared libraries of TCR beta cDNA carried unique molecular identifiers. One entry per CDR3 protein, called by TCRdb with MiXCR from the PCR reads. The table lists roughly 800,000 distinct CDR3 sequences, just over 45% of them singletons. This TCR was recovered from a girl aged 5-17 years with multiple sclerosis. Sequencing was performed on blood.

The CDR3 here is CASSVEGGSGETQYF. The CDR3, as DNA: TGTGCCAGCAGCGTAGAGGGCGGGAGCGGCGAGACCCAGTACTTC. V and J are TRBV9 and TRBJ2-5, with TRBD2 matching 7 bases. The CDR3 runs 15 residues. Germline V CDR1 and CDR2: SGDLS, YYNGEE. J gave up 5 bases and V 0 bases, and 7 bases lay outside the gene matches.